This T cell receptor beta chain was sequenced during a study of CXCR3-negative and CXCR3-positive naive CD8 T cells. In preparing the TRB cDNA libraries, 5' RACE with UMI labels was used. Reanalyzing the 5' RACE reads, TCRdb keeps one entry per CDR3 protein, without DNA. In all, the sample yields 80,000 to 100,000 distinct CDR3 sequences. In regard to this clonotype: Antigen unknown.

The germline CDR1 and CDR2 sequences are SGHDN and FVKESK. The CDR3 extends over 12 amino acids. Study findings and constraints: Naive cells with CXCR3 showed TRB CDR3s that were more hydrophobic than those in CXCR3-negative naive cells.

The chain is built from TRBV14 and TRBJ2-3. This sequence originates from a human donor in good health. Some clones in this sample may be carry-over from other donors' samples. The material sequenced was naive CXCR3+ CD8+ T cells from blood. Noted subset: CD45RO-CCR7+CD27+CD95- naive CD8+ T cells expressing CXCR3 (TNR3+). This CDR3 is CASTASTDTQYF.